This TCR beta chain was identified in a study of TIL therapy for anti-PD-1-resistant metastatic lung cancer. There are 11 residues in the CDR3. Germline V gene sequence: CDR1 MGHDK, CDR2 SYGVNS. V lost 3 bases, J lost 12 bases, and 9 bases lay in between. Remarks on this clone: Its antigen is not identified.

Broader study findings: The cohort had more treatment-naive, never-smoker and oncogene-addicted patients than typical.

Time point reported: pre-treatment sample, taken before nivolumab and TIL therapy. Tumor tissue came from excised metastases, mostly pleural nodules or supraclavicular lymph nodes. Adults with stage 4 NSCLC were enrolled in a phase I trial. This was the immunoSEQ v3 assay. The repertoire was sequenced with immunoSEQ multiplex PCR; TCRdb's copy has only in-frame clones and lacks some. The sample yields 2,000 to 3,000 clones, roughly 73% seen once. V and J are TRBV25-1 and TRBJ2-4; D remains ambiguous. The clonotype was recovered from a person aged 25 to 85 with non-small cell lung cancer. Some clones in this sample may be carry-over from other donors' samples. This specimen consisted of tumor tissue, obtained at baseline. The CDR3 region has the DNA TGTGCCAGCAGTGATTCGGCTAGTCAGTACTTC. Its translation: CASSDSASQYF.